The rows below give T cell receptor beta chains drawn from one sample of a study of T cells after yellow fever vaccination. MiXCR, applied by TCRdb to the 5' RACE reads, yields one record per CDR3 protein. This sample carries a few hundred thousand distinct CDR3 sequences, 4.1% of them seen once, and the ten largest clones take about 22%. Sequences were derived from PBMCs, sampled 5 days after the yellow fever booster vaccination. Receptors originate from a young man who received the YFV17D yellow fever vaccine. CDR3s include the opening cysteine and the closing phenylalanine or tryptophan. A D gene is named only where the DNA matches it firmly. Some rows have no size entry. The others give once, few or many, or a class for an expanded clone.

D: NA; J: TRBJ2-3; size: NA; V: TRBV11-2; CDR3: CASSLDGGPADTQYF; DNA: TGTGCCAGCAGCTTAGACGGGGGGCCCGCAGATACGCAGTATTTT
D: NA; J: TRBJ1-1; size: NA; V: TRBV18; CDR3: CASRGVFDLRGSNTEAFF; DNA: TGTGCCAGCCGAGGGGTTTTTGATCTCAGGGGATCGAACACTGAAGCTTTCTTT
D: NA; J: TRBJ2-5; size: few; V: TRBV5-1; CDR3: CASSLAGVAASETQYF; DNA: TGCGCCAGCAGCTTGGCCGGGGTAGCGGCTTCAGAGACCCAGTACTTC
D: NA; J: TRBJ2-2; size: many; V: TRBV7-9; CDR3: CASSLEDVSGELFF; DNA: TGTGCCAGCAGCTTAGAGGACGTGTCCGGGGAGCTGTTTTTT
D: TRBD1; J: TRBJ2-2; size: few; V: TRBV7-9; CDR3: CASSPPTGGPGELFF; DNA: TGTGCCAGCAGCCCCCCGACAGGGGGTCCCGGGGAGCTGTTTTTT
D: TRBD1; J: TRBJ2-5; size: NA; V: TRBV9; CDR3: CASSVAGGFQETQYF; DNA: TGTGCCAGCAGCGTTGCAGGGGGCTTTCAAGAGACCCAGTACTTC
D: NA; J: TRBJ2-2; size: NA; V: TRBV12-3/TRBV12-4; CDR3: CASSLRDENTGELFF; DNA: TGTGCCAGCAGTTTAAGGGACGAAAACACCGGGGAGCTGTTTTTT
D: NA; J: TRBJ2-7; size: few; V: TRBV20-1; CDR3: CSARDALGPGEQYF; DNA: TGCAGTGCTAGAGACGCCCTTGGACCAGGGGAGCAGTACTTC
D: NA; J: TRBJ1-5; size: NA; V: TRBV20-1; CDR3: CSAGRRNQPQHF; DNA: TGCAGTGCTGGGCGGCGCAATCAGCCCCAGCATTTT
D: NA; J: TRBJ2-1; size: few; V: TRBV5-1; CDR3: CASSLTPGQSSYNEQFF; DNA: TGCGCCAGCAGCTTGACTCCGGGACAAAGCTCCTACAATGAGCAGTTCTTC
D: TRBD1; J: TRBJ1-5; size: few; V: TRBV12-3/TRBV12-4; CDR3: CASSRQGGSVQPQHF; DNA: TGTGCCAGCAGCCGCCAGGGGGGGTCGGTTCAGCCCCAGCATTTT
D: NA; J: TRBJ2-7; size: few; V: TRBV4-3; CDR3: CASSQDHSGTYEQYF; DNA: TGCGCCAGCAGCCAAGATCACAGTGGGACCTACGAGCAGTACTTC
D: NA; J: TRBJ1-2; size: NA; V: TRBV27; CDR3: CASSSQGGYTF; DNA: TGTGCCAGCAGTTCACAGGGAGGCTACACCTTC
D: NA; J: TRBJ1-5; size: NA; V: TRBV7-2; CDR3: CASNLDSNQPQHF; DNA: TGTGCCAGCAACCTCGACAGTAATCAGCCCCAGCATTTT
D: NA; J: TRBJ2-2; size: few; V: TRBV9; CDR3: CASSVDVGELFF; DNA: TGTGCCAGCAGCGTAGACGTCGGGGAGCTGTTTTTT
D: TRBD1; J: TRBJ2-7; size: many; V: TRBV20-1; CDR3: CSARPRQGLFLEQYF; DNA: TGCAGTGCTAGACCCCGACAGGGCCTCTTTTTAGAGCAGTACTTC
D: NA; J: TRBJ2-5; size: NA; V: TRBV11-2; CDR3: CASSTVGTQYF; DNA: TGTGCCAGCAGCACAGTGGGGACCCAGTACTTC
D: NA; J: TRBJ2-3; size: NA; V: TRBV24-1; CDR3: CATSDPAGVDTQYF; DNA: TGTGCCACCAGTGATCCCGCCGGTGTAGATACGCAGTATTTT
D: NA; J: TRBJ2-2; size: few; V: TRBV7-2; CDR3: CASSLRSASNTGELFF; DNA: TGTGCCAGCAGCTTAAGGTCGGCTTCGAACACCGGGGAGCTGTTTTTT
D: NA; J: TRBJ2-3; size: few; V: TRBV20-1; CDR3: CSARDRSNTDTQYF; DNA: TGCAGTGCTAGAGATCGGTCAAACACAGATACGCAGTATTTT
D: NA; J: TRBJ2-1; size: NA; V: TRBV6-6; CDR3: CASSYSVGDRDNEQFF; DNA: TGTGCCAGCAGTTACTCAGTAGGGGACCGGGACAATGAGCAGTTCTTC
D: NA; J: TRBJ2-1; size: many; V: TRBV27; CDR3: CASSLFSYNEQFF; DNA: TGTGCCAGCAGTTTATTCTCCTACAATGAGCAGTTCTTC
D: TRBD2; J: TRBJ2-3; size: many; V: TRBV7-9; CDR3: CASSRQRSAGTDTQYF; DNA: TGTGCCAGCAGCCGGCAACGATCAGCGGGGACAGATACGCAGTATTTT
D: TRBD2; J: TRBJ2-5; size: many; V: TRBV7-2; CDR3: CASSLGLVRTQYF; DNA: TGTGCCAGCAGTCTTGGACTAGTAAGGACCCAGTACTTC
D: TRBD1; J: TRBJ2-7; size: few; V: TRBV4-1; CDR3: CASSHGQGPKYEQYF; DNA: TGCGCCAGCAGCCATGGACAGGGCCCCAAATACGAGCAGTACTTC
D: NA; J: TRBJ2-1; size: few; V: TRBV20-1; CDR3: CSARTPSSYNEQFF; DNA: TGCAGTGCTAGAACCCCGAGCTCCTACAATGAGCAGTTCTTC
D: TRBD2; J: TRBJ2-2; size: many; V: TRBV2; CDR3: CASSGLANTGELFF; DNA: TGTGCCAGTTCGGGACTAGCGAACACCGGGGAGCTGTTTTTT
D: NA; J: TRBJ2-1; size: many; V: TRBV20-1; CDR3: CSAPFVSYNEQFF; DNA: TGCAGTGCTCCCTTCGTTTCCTACAATGAGCAGTTCTTC
D: TRBD2; J: TRBJ2-7; size: NA; V: TRBV14; CDR3: CASSQDLAGGPTYEQYF; DNA: TGTGCCAGCAGCCAAGATCTAGCGGGGGGGCCTACCTACGAGCAGTACTTC
D: TRBD1; J: TRBJ2-7; size: NA; V: TRBV7-9; CDR3: CASSPYGDREEQYF; DNA: TGTGCCAGCAGCCCCTATGGGGACAGGGAGGAGCAGTACTTC
D: NA; J: TRBJ1-6; size: many; V: TRBV5-1; CDR3: CASSPQGLGQSPLHF; DNA: TGCGCCAGCAGCCCACAGGGCCTGGGACAATCACCCCTCCACTTT
D: NA; J: TRBJ2-3; size: NA; V: TRBV28; CDR3: CASKFEPSDTDTQYF; DNA: TGTGCCAGCAAATTTGAGCCCTCCGACACAGATACGCAGTATTTT
D: NA; J: TRBJ1-2; size: NA; V: TRBV7-2; CDR3: CASSPPGDYGYTF; DNA: TGTGCCAGCAGCCCCCCTGGGGACTATGGCTACACCTTC
D: NA; J: TRBJ1-6; size: many; V: TRBV12-3/TRBV12-4; CDR3: CASRHDRSGSPLHF; DNA: TGTGCCAGCAGACACGACCGATCGGGTTCACCCCTCCACTTT
D: NA; J: TRBJ2-3; size: many; V: TRBV10-3; CDR3: CAIRGSRRSDTQYF; DNA: TGTGCCATCCGGGGGAGCCGGCGGTCAGATACGCAGTATTTT
D: TRBD1; J: TRBJ1-2; size: NA; V: TRBV6-5; CDR3: CASSYPGTGLSGYTF; DNA: TGTGCCAGCAGTTACCCCGGGACAGGGCTTTCTGGCTACACCTTC
D: NA; J: TRBJ1-1; size: few; V: TRBV9; CDR3: CASSVGGAVNTEAFF; DNA: TGTGCCAGCAGCGTAGGAGGGGCTGTCAACACTGAAGCTTTCTTT
D: NA; J: TRBJ2-3; size: few; V: TRBV7-9; CDR3: CASSYLTPADTQYF; DNA: TGTGCCAGCAGCTATCTCACTCCGGCAGATACGCAGTATTTT
D: NA; J: TRBJ2-7; size: many; V: TRBV5-1; CDR3: CASSFSTVSYEQYF; DNA: TGCGCCAGCAGCTTCTCTACTGTCTCCTACGAGCAGTACTTC
D: TRBD2; J: TRBJ2-7; size: many; V: TRBV4-3; CDR3: CASSMKRGYEQYF; DNA: TGCGCCAGCAGCATGAAGCGGGGCTACGAGCAGTACTTC
D: TRBD2; J: TRBJ2-3; size: NA; V: TRBV15; CDR3: CATSRDAGVTDTQYF; DNA: TGTGCCACCAGCAGAGATGCGGGGGTGACAGATACGCAGTATTTT
D: NA; J: TRBJ1-1; size: many; V: TRBV11-2; CDR3: CASSLDLYSRTEAFF; DNA: TGTGCCAGCAGCTTAGATCTCTACTCGAGGACTGAAGCTTTCTTT
D: TRBD1; J: TRBJ2-5; size: many; V: TRBV4-1; CDR3: CASSVGGWETQYF; DNA: TGCGCCAGCAGCGTAGGGGGCTGGGAGACCCAGTACTTC
D: TRBD2; J: TRBJ2-1; size: NA; V: TRBV27; CDR3: CASSLRISFSGEHNEQFF; DNA: TGTGCCAGCAGTCTACGTATCTCCTTTAGCGGGGAGCACAATGAGCAGTTCTTC
D: NA; J: TRBJ2-6; size: many; V: TRBV7-2; CDR3: CASSPRASGANVLTF; DNA: TGTGCCAGCAGCCCCAGGGCTTCTGGGGCCAACGTCCTGACTTTC
D: NA; J: TRBJ2-1; size: few; V: TRBV29-1; CDR3: CSVEQGWFF; DNA: TGCAGCGTTGAGCAGGGATGGTTCTTC
D: NA; J: TRBJ2-1; size: many; V: TRBV5-1; CDR3: CASSLGGPNNEQFF; DNA: TGCGCCAGCAGCTTGGGGGGGCCGAACAATGAGCAGTTCTTC
D: NA; J: TRBJ1-1; size: few; V: TRBV7-8; CDR3: CASSLLWRGARTEAFF; DNA: TGTGCCAGCAGCCTACTCTGGCGGGGGGCGAGAACTGAAGCTTTCTTT
D: TRBD1; J: TRBJ1-5; size: NA; V: TRBV24-1; CDR3: CATSASTGTGGPSNQPQHF; DNA: TGTGCCACCAGTGCCTCTACCGGGACAGGGGGCCCCAGCAATCAGCCCCAGCATTTT
D: TRBD2; J: TRBJ2-3; size: many; V: TRBV7-2; CDR3: CASSRGGSDTQYF; DNA: TGTGCCAGCAGCCGCGGGGGTTCAGATACGCAGTATTTT
D: NA; J: TRBJ1-2; size: many; V: TRBV15; CDR3: CATSKEGRGYGYTF; DNA: TGTGCCACCAGCAAAGAGGGTAGGGGCTATGGCTACACCTTC